What follows are 27 T cell receptor beta chains derived from one specimen sequenced in a study of T-cell memory formation after mild COVID-19. A single record per CDR3 protein comes from TCRdb applying MiXCR to the 5' RACE reads. The data show 300,000 or so distinct CDR3 sequences, less than 20% seen once. The source material was PBMCs or a T cell subset sorted from them (not recorded which). The receptor source for this set is a man aged 18 to 30 who had mild COVID-19 (a few samples of this study predate the infection). Cell type and time point are not known.

The V and J genes are TRBV10-2 and TRBJ2-5; D unclear. Trimming stripped 10 bases from V and 7 bases from J, with 19 bases between. Germline CDR1 is WSHSY and CDR2 is SAAADI. This CDR3 spans 13 amino acids. This CDR3 reads CATLSLGLRTQYF. CDR3 DNA: TGCGCCACCCTATCTTTGGGATTAAGGACCCAGTACTTC.

This clonotype was recorded many times. The rearrangement uses TRBV21-1 and TRBJ2-3; TRBD1, the table's D call, lacks a check against the DNA. TRBV21-1 is reported as a pseudogene. This CDR3 has 18 residues. CDR3 region: CASSKGLWSVQERDTQYF. CDR3 nucleotides: TGTGCCAGCAGCAAAGGGCTTTGGTCGGTACAGGAGAGGGATACGCAGTATTTT.

There are a few counts of this clonotype. The chain recombines TRBV12-3 or TRBV12-4 with TRBJ1-4; D is unresolved. V lost 8 bases and J 8 bases, leaving 15 bases between the germline ends. CDR3 size: 13 residues. CDR3 region: CASGEITKEKLFF. In DNA, the CDR3 is TGTGCCAGCGGGGAAATAACAAAAGAAAAACTGTTTTTT.

This clonotype was detected a few times. The chain links TRBV7-9 to TRBJ1-4; no definite D call. Germline V CDR1 and CDR2: SEHNR, FQNEAQ (reference sequence). With 6 bases removed from V and 6 bases from J, the gap between germline ends came to 11 bases. The CDR3 spans 13 residues. The CDR3 DNA reads as TGTGCCAGCAGAAGGGCGCGGGATGAAAAACTGTTTTTT. This sequence encodes CASRRARDEKLFF.

A few counts support this clonotype. The chain has TRBV10-3 and TRBJ2-3, with D tentatively TRBD1 or TRBD2 (5 bases each). Germline values: CDR1 ENHRY, CDR2 SYGVKD. Trimming shortened V by 7 bases and J by 4 bases, and 9 bases separated the two germline ends. CDR3 length: 12 residues. In DNA, the CDR3 is TGTGCCATCATGGGGGTTGCAGATACGCAGTATTTT. It codes for CAIMGVADTQYF.

J is TRBJ2-1 and V is TRBV19; perhaps D is TRBD1 or TRBD2 (5 bases each). CDR1 is LNHDA, CDR2 SQIVND, per germline (reference sequence). With 5 bases removed from V and 8 bases from J, the gap between germline ends came to 22 bases. The length of the CDR3 is 16 residues. The CDR3, as DNA: TGTGCCAGTAGTCCGAGTCCCGGGACCGTGGGCCATGAGCAGTTCTTC. As protein: CASSPSPGTVGHEQFF.

There are a few counts of this clonotype. The chain couples TRBV7-6 to TRBJ2-6, with D tentatively TRBD1 (6 bases). Deletions cut 3 bases from V and 0 bases from J, with 15 bases between. Germline V CDR1 and CDR2: SGHVS, FNYEAQ. The CDR3 length is 18 residues. CDR3 loop: CASSFRAWGLSGANVLTF. The CDR3 bases are TGTGCCAGCAGCTTTCGCGCCTGGGGGCTCTCTGGGGCCAACGTCCTGACTTTC. The entire variable domain, with the rest obtained from reference TRBV7-6 and TRBJ2-6, is as follows: GAGVSQSPRYKVTKRGQDVALRCDPISGHVSLYWYRQALGQGPEFLTYFNYEAQQDKSGLPNDRFSAERPEGSISTLTIQRTEQRDSAMYRCASSFRAWGLSGANVLTFGAGSRLTVL.

This clonotype was seen repeatedly, ten times or more. This chain links TRBV9 with TRBJ1-2; no firm D call. The V gene lost 3 bases and the J gene lost 8 bases, with 8 bases spanning the gap. Germline V CDR1 and CDR2: SGDLS, YYNGEE. The CDR3 sequence is 11 residues long. The DNA of the CDR3 is TGTGCCAGCAGCGGTTACCCAGGCTACACCTTC. As protein: CASSGYPGYTF.

This clonotype appeared many times. The V gene is TRBV10-3, the J gene TRBJ2-5; weak D call: TRBD2 (5 bases). Germline V gene data show CDR1 as ENHRY and CDR2 as SYGVKD. CDR3 length: 14 residues. V was cut by 6 bases and J by 0 bases, with 11 bases left in between. DNA of the CDR3: TGTGCCATCAGGGGAGAGGGTTACCAAGAGACCCAGTACTTC. Its translation: CAIRGEGYQETQYF.

This sequence joins TRBV6-5 and TRBJ2-7, with D hard to call. Trimming took 0 bases from V and 2 from J, leaving 14 bases between them. The CDR3 extends over 16 amino acids. The germline CDR1 and CDR2 sequences are MNHEY and SVGAGI. CDR3 loop: CASSYSLLRTTYEQYF. DNA for the CDR3: TGTGCCAGCAGTTACTCCTTACTCAGGACGACCTACGAGCAGTACTTC.

The chain carries TRBV5-1 and TRBJ1-4, with no clear D. V was pared by 1 base and J by 1 base, with 8 bases between. CDR1 is SGHRS and CDR2 is YFSETQ in the germline V gene. This CDR3 contains 15 residues. CDR3 nucleotide sequence: TGCGCCAGCAGCTTGTCCCCCGGAACTAATGAAAAACTGTTTTTT. Encoded protein: CASSLSPGTNEKLFF.

This clonotype was found a few times. V gene TRBV7-2 combines with J gene TRBJ1-4; the D gene is possibly TRBD1 (6 bases). The V gene's germline CDR1 is SGHTA and CDR2 FQGNSA. This CDR3 is built from 13 residues. Trimming stripped 4 bases from V and 8 bases from J, with 11 bases between. For the CDR3, the DNA is TGTGCCAGCAGCTCGGGGACAAGGGAAAAACTGTTTTTT. Translating it yields CASSSGTREKLFF.

This clonotype has only a few counts. The chain is built from TRBV9 and TRBJ2-2; the match to TRBD2 covers 11 bases. CDR1 and CDR2 from the germline V gene are SGDLS and YYNGEE. CDR3 length: 18 residues. The V segment lost 1 base and the J segment 4 bases; nucleotides outside the gene matches: 9. For the CDR3, the DNA is TGTGCCAGCAGCGTAAACCTAGCGGGGGGTTATGGCACCGGGGAGCTGTTTTTT. The encoded protein is CASSVNLAGGYGTGELFF.

This clonotype was observed at least ten times. The rearrangement uses TRBV5-5 and TRBJ2-1; 8 bases line up with TRBD2. Per germline, CDR1 SGHKS and CDR2 YYEKEE (reference sequence). V lost 5 bases, J lost 6 bases, and 13 bases stayed unmatched. The length of the CDR3 is 16 residues. CDR3 bases: TGTGCCAGCAGTCTCTCTCGCGGGGGGAGCGGCAATGAGCAGTTCTTC. This translates into CASSLSRGGSGNEQFF.

J is TRBJ2-3 and V is TRBV4-2; the match to TRBD2 covers 8 bases. V lost 1 base to trimming and J lost 0 bases; unmatched junction nucleotides: 9. This CDR3 spans 18 amino acids. In germline, CDR1 is LGHNA, CDR2 YNFKEQ. The CDR3 DNA follows: TGTGCCAGCAGCCAAGCCCGGGGGGGGGGGCCGAGCACAGATACGCAGTATTTT. This encodes CASSQARGGGPSTDTQYF.

This clonotype was seen a few times. This chain connects TRBV3-1 to TRBJ2-1, with D possibly being TRBD1 (6 bases). With 3 bases removed from V and 0 bases from J, the gap between germline ends came to 12 bases. CDR1 is LGHDT, CDR2 YNNKEL, per germline (reference sequence). The CDR3 has 16 amino acids. CDR3 amino acids: CASSQSQGSSYNEQFF. The CDR3 DNA sequence: TGTGCCAGCAGCCAGTCCCAGGGGAGCTCCTACAATGAGCAGTTCTTC.

This clonotype was picked up a small number of times. V is TRBV4-3 and J is TRBJ1-5; D remains unclear. V lost 2 bases and J 7 bases, leaving 15 bases between the germline ends. The germline V gene has CDR1 LGHNA and CDR2 YSLEER. CDR3 length: 15 residues. CDR3 region: CASSQYRGSRQPQHF. The CDR3 DNA follows: TGCGCCAGCAGCCAATATAGAGGGTCCAGACAGCCCCAGCATTTT.

The chain recombines TRBV6-6 with TRBJ2-1, with D possibly being TRBD1 (6 bases). This CDR3 contains 15 residues. Germline V gene sequence: CDR1 MNHNY, CDR2 SVGAGI (reference sequence). Trimming pared 6 bases from V and 5 bases from J, leaving 17 bases between. Here the CDR3 DNA reads TGTGCCAGCAGGGAGCACAGGGAAGCCAACAATGAGCAGTTCTTC. It translates to CASREHREANNEQFF.

The table lists this clonotype with a few counts. The chain employs TRBV12-3 or TRBV12-4 and TRBJ2-3; 12 bases fit TRBD2. The CDR3 is made up of 15 amino acids. Losses at the gene ends were 3 bases for V and 8 bases for J; bases not matched to a gene: 6. CDR3 bases: TGTGCCAGCAGTTTGGGGACTAGCGGGTCGGGTACGCAGTATTTT. Protein sequence: CASSLGTSGSGTQYF.

This clonotype has just a few counts. The rearrangement uses TRBV11-2 and TRBJ2-1; 10 nucleotides align to TRBD2. The ends lost 1 base at V and 0 bases at J; junction bases unmatched: 6. Germline loops: CDR1 SGHAT, CDR2 FQNNGV. The CDR3 contains 18 residues. DNA for the CDR3: TGTGCCAGCAGCTTAGGAATCGCTAGCGGGAGCTCCTACAATGAGCAGTTCTTC. Protein product: CASSLGIASGSSYNEQFF. Full variable domain (outside the CDR3, taken from reference TRBV11-2 and TRBJ2-1): EAGVAQSPRYKIIEKRQSVAFWCNPISGHATLYWYQQILGQGPKLLIQFQNNGVVDDSQLPKDRFSAERLKGVDSTLKIQPAKLEDSAVYLCASSLGIASGSSYNEQFFGPGTRLTVL.

This clonotype was counted between two and nine times. The rearrangement joins TRBV5-1 to TRBJ2-6, with D perhaps TRBD1 or TRBD2 (5 bases each). V shed 5 bases and J shed 0 bases, with 12 bases lying between them. Per germline, CDR1 SGHRS and CDR2 YFSETQ. The CDR3 sequence is 16 residues long. CDR3 nucleotides: TGCGCCAGCAGGCCTCCGGGGACCTCTGGGGCCAACGTCCTGACTTTC. Its protein is CASRPPGTSGANVLTF.

This clonotype showed up just once. The genes are TRBV11-2 and TRBJ1-2; D unclear. Trimming shortened V by 3 bases and J by 5 bases, and 13 bases separated the two germline ends. The CDR3 totals 14 residues. CDR1 SGHAT and CDR2 FQNNGV come from the germline V gene. CDR3 in DNA: TGTGCCAGCAGCTTGGCGCCCGGGCGGTATGGCTACACCTTC. This gives the protein CASSLAPGRYGYTF.

The chain is built from TRBV27 and TRBJ2-1, with D perhaps given as TRBD1 or TRBD2 (5 bases each). Germline CDR1 and CDR2: MNHEY and SMNVEV (reference sequence). The CDR3 sequence is 15 residues long. Trimming took 6 bases from V and 8 from J, leaving 20 bases between them. The CDR3 bases are TGTGCCAGCAGCCGGGACGAGGGGTATAGGGATGAGCAGTTCTTC. As protein: CASSRDEGYRDEQFF.

This clonotype was detected a few times. This sequence joins TRBV18 and TRBJ1-3, with D possibly TRBD1 on 5 matching bases. The germline V gene encodes CDR1 KGHSH and CDR2 LQKENI. This CDR3 contains 15 residues. V was cut by 4 bases and J by 2 bases, with 12 bases left in between. CDR3 coding DNA: TGTGCCAGCTCACGCCCAGGGTGGACTGGAAACACCATATATTTT. Residues: CASSRPGWTGNTIYF.

There are a few counts of this clonotype. The chain uses TRBV6-9 and TRBJ2-5; perhaps TRBD1 as D (6 bases). The CDR3 loop spans 15 amino acids. Germline lookup yields CDR1 MNHGY and CDR2 SVAAGI. V gave up 7 bases and J gave up 2 bases, with 17 bases separating them. This CDR3 reads CASNSHDGTQETQYF. The CDR3 nucleotides read TGTGCCAGCAACTCACATGACGGGACACAAGAGACCCAGTACTTC.

This clonotype was detected only a few times. V is TRBV20-1 and J is TRBJ2-3; D is ambiguous. Trimming cost V 1 base and J 7 bases, with 3 bases left between them. The CDR3 runs 10 residues. Germline CDR1 is DFQATT and CDR2 is SNEGSKA (reference sequence). This chain's CDR3 is CSARGHTQYF. CDR3 in DNA: TGCAGTGCTAGAGGACATACGCAGTATTTT.

J is TRBJ2-3 and V is TRBV20-1; 10 bases agree with TRBD2. This CDR3 spans 15 amino acids. V lost 6 bases, J lost 5 bases, and 11 bases stayed unmatched. Germline values: CDR1 DFQATT, CDR2 SNEGSKA (reference sequence). The CDR3 DNA is TGCAGTGCCCTTAGCGGGGTAGCGGGAGGAGATACGCAGTATTTT. Protein product: CSALSGVAGGDTQYF.